The next 28 T cell receptor beta chains were all read from a single sample in a study of early T cells in non-severe SARS-CoV-2 infection. TCRdb redid the calling of the 5' RACE reads with MiXCR, one entry per CDR3 protein. The sample consists of tens of thousands of distinct CDR3 sequences, about an eighth of them appearing once. Sequencing was performed on whole blood. These receptor sequences come from an adult who was a healthcare worker with PCR-confirmed SARS-CoV-2 infection or an uninfected control (not recorded which).

The chain is built from TRBV9 and TRBJ1-4; 10 nucleotides align to TRBD1. V gave up 9 bases and J gave up 11 bases; unmatched junction bases: 10. The CDR3 length is 13 residues. Germline-derived CDR1 and CDR2 are SGDLS and YYNGEE. The chain's CDR3 is CATGTGDRGKLFF. The CDR3 bases are TGTGCCACTGGGACAGGGGACCGAGGGAAACTGTTTTTT.

This clonotype was counted a few times. The J gene is TRBJ1-1, the V gene TRBV20-1, with TRBD1 matching over 10 bases. In germline, CDR1 is DFQATT, CDR2 SNEGSKA (reference sequence). CDR3 size: 13 residues. Unmatched junction bases numbered 1, after V lost 1 base and J lost 5 bases. CDR3 DNA sequence: TGCAGTGCTAGAGGGACAGGGGGTACTGAAGCTTTCTTT. Amino acids: CSARGTGGTEAFF.

This clonotype came up a few times. The chain combines TRBV7-2 with TRBJ2-2, with 10 positions matching TRBD2. There are 16 residues in the CDR3. The germline gives CDR1 SGHTA, CDR2 FQGNSA. V shed 2 bases, J shed 6 bases, and the junction held 6 bases outside the gene matches. The CDR3 DNA is TGTGCCAGCAGCTTAATTCCCGGGACTAGCGCCGGGGAGCTGTTTTTT. Amino acids: CASSLIPGTSAGELFF.

The sample holds many counts of this clonotype. The chain links TRBV6-5 to TRBJ2-3; D not certain. The V gene's germline CDR1 is MNHEY and CDR2 SVGAGI. V was cut by 0 bases and J by 0 bases, with 10 bases left in between. The CDR3 length is 16 residues. CDR3 sequence reads: CASSYSSGASTDTQYF. CDR3 DNA: TGTGCCAGCAGTTACTCGAGTGGTGCTAGCACAGATACGCAGTATTTT.

A single count supports this clonotype. Possible read error: a much larger clone is one base away. The genes are TRBV29-1 and TRBJ2-1; no clear D gene. Germline V gives CDR1 SQVTM, CDR2 ANQGSEA. The CDR3 spans 11 residues. The CDR3 DNA reads as TGCGCTACTGCCACCTACAATGAGCAGTTCTTC. It specifies CATATYNEQFF.

This chain connects TRBV7-8 to TRBJ2-1, with 10 bases matching TRBD2. V lost 2 bases to trimming and J lost 3 bases; unmatched junction nucleotides: 1. CDR3 length: 15 residues. Germline lookup yields CDR1 SGHVS and CDR2 FQNEAQ. CDR3 sequence (DNA): TGTGCCAGCAGCTTAACTAGCGGGATCTACAATGAGCAGTTCTTC. Protein: CASSLTSGIYNEQFF.

This clonotype was seen repeatedly, ten times or more. The chain uses TRBV10-2 and TRBJ2-7; TRBD1 might be the D (6 bases). Trimming took off 4 bases at V and 6 bases at J, with 13 bases between the two ends. The CDR3 is 13 amino acids. Per the germline V gene, CDR1 is WSHSY and CDR2 is SAAADI. The CDR3 here is CASSGARGGEQYF. For the CDR3, the DNA is TGCGCCAGCAGTGGAGCCAGGGGTGGCGAGCAGTACTTC.

The rearrangement links TRBV5-1 to TRBJ2-3; a possible D gene is TRBD2 (6 bases). Per germline, CDR1 SGHRS and CDR2 YFSETQ. This CDR3 spans 16 amino acids. Trimming removed 6 bases at V and 0 bases at J, with 17 bases between. CDR3 in DNA: TGCGCCAGCACAAATCCTTCCGGGACTAGCACAGATACGCAGTATTTT. Its protein product is CASTNPSGTSTDTQYF.

This clonotype was observed many times. V is TRBV3-1 and J is TRBJ2-7, with 8 bases identical to TRBD1. The CDR3 length is 15 residues. Germline V gene data show CDR1 as LGHDT and CDR2 as YNNKEL (reference sequence). V gave up 5 bases and J gave up 5 bases; unmatched junction bases: 11. This CDR3 is CASSGRGTGDHEQYF. The CDR3 nucleotides are TGTGCCAGCAGCGGACGCGGGACAGGAGACCACGAGCAGTACTTC.

This clonotype was seen a few times. The chain has TRBV9 and TRBJ2-1; the match to TRBD2 covers 7 bases. CDR1 is SGDLS, CDR2 YYNGEE, per germline. The CDR3 contains 15 residues. The V segment lost 3 bases and the J segment 2 bases; nucleotides outside the gene matches: 5. For the CDR3, the DNA is TGTGCCAGCAGCGGCGGGAGTTCTACCTACAATGAGCAGTTCTTC. As protein: CASSGGSSTYNEQFF.

This clonotype has more than one count but fewer than ten. This chain connects TRBV5-1 to TRBJ1-1, with unresolved D. Trimming left V 0 bases short and J 1 base short, with 7 bases between. Germline V gene data show CDR1 as SGHRS and CDR2 as YFSETQ. CDR3 length: 14 residues. DNA of the CDR3: TGCGCCAGCAGCTTGGACGGGTCGAACACTGAAGCTTTCTTT. The encoded protein is CASSLDGSNTEAFF.

This clonotype has at least ten counts. CDR3: CASSEASRPGGTQYF. CDR3 DNA: TGTGCCAGCAGTGAAGCGTCTCGACCCGGGGGTACGCAGTATTTT. This chain connects TRBV2 to TRBJ2-3; a possible D gene is TRBD2 (6 bases). This CDR3 has 15 amino acids. Germline lookup yields CDR1 SNHLY and CDR2 FYNNEI. Trimming shortened V by 0 bases and J by 8 bases, and 15 bases separated the two germline ends.

The gene calls are TRBV28 and TRBJ2-7; 9 positions agree with TRBD1. J lost 4 bases, V lost 7 bases, and 2 bases had no gene match. CDR1 and CDR2 (germline): MDHEN, SYDVKM. CDR3 length: 12 residues. The CDR3 bases are TGTGCCAGCAAACAGGGGGCTTACGAGCAGTACTTC. As protein: CASKQGAYEQYF.

This clonotype was found a few times. This rearrangement joins TRBV9 to TRBJ2-5; the D gene is possibly TRBD2 (6 bases). CDR1 is SGDLS and CDR2 is YYNGEE in the germline V gene. The CDR3 has 16 residues. V was trimmed by 0 bases and J by 0 bases, leaving 12 bases between them. The CDR3, as DNA: TGTGCCAGCAGCGTAGGAGTAGCGGCCTACCAAGAGACCCAGTACTTC. This sequence encodes CASSVGVAAYQETQYF.

The genes are TRBV28 and TRBJ1-2; D not certain. Germline V gives CDR1 MDHEN, CDR2 SYDVKM. The CDR3 has 13 residues. V was trimmed by 6 bases and J by 1 base, leaving 9 bases between them. CDR3 DNA: TGTGCCAGCAGCCTCAGGAGTAACTATGGCTACACCTTC. Protein sequence: CASSLRSNYGYTF.

This clonotype showed up just a few times. This sequence joins TRBV27 and TRBJ1-5, with D unresolved. The germline V and J ends were trimmed by 4 bases and 5 bases, with 9 bases remaining between them. CDR1 is MNHEY and CDR2 is SMNVEV in the germline V gene (reference sequence). The CDR3 sequence is 13 residues long. CDR3 nucleotides: TGTGCCAGCAGTTCCAGGCATGATCAGCCCCAGCATTTT. It yields the protein CASSSRHDQPQHF.

The chain carries TRBV27 and TRBJ2-7; 8 bases fit TRBD1. J lost 0 bases, V lost 4 bases, and 5 bases had no gene match. This CDR3 spans 15 amino acids. In germline, CDR1 is MNHEY, CDR2 SMNVEV (reference sequence). DNA of the CDR3: TGTGCCAGCAGTTGGACAGGGCGGAGCTCCTACGAGCAGTACTTC. Encoded protein: CASSWTGRSSYEQYF.

This clonotype has ten or more counts. The J gene is TRBJ1-5, the V gene TRBV20-1; D call uncertain. This CDR3 has 13 amino acids. CDR1 and CDR2 from the germline V gene are DFQATT and SNEGSKA (reference sequence). V dropped 3 bases and J dropped 1 base, with 7 bases sitting between them. CDR3 protein: CSASIRSNQPQHF. DNA of the CDR3: TGCAGTGCTAGCATCAGGAGCAATCAGCCCCAGCATTTT.

This clonotype has ten or more counts. The rearrangement uses TRBV27 and TRBJ2-7; TRBD1 might be the D (5 bases). V was shortened by 5 bases and J by 2 bases, with 13 bases between the two germline ends. The CDR3 is made up of 14 amino acids. CDR1 is MNHEY, CDR2 SMNVEV, per germline (reference sequence). As DNA, the CDR3 is TGTGCCAGCAGTGGCCAGGGTTTGCCCTACGAGCAGTACTTC. It is translated as CASSGQGLPYEQYF.

Written as DNA, the CDR3 is TGCAGTGCTCCCGGACTAGCGGGATCCGGGGAGCTGTTTTTT. This translates into CSAPGLAGSGELFF. V usage is TRBV20-1 and J usage is TRBJ2-2; 12 nucleotides line up with TRBD2. CDR1 and CDR2 from the germline V gene are DFQATT and SNEGSKA (reference sequence). V lost 5 bases to trimming and J lost 6 bases; unmatched junction nucleotides: 4. The CDR3 extends over 14 amino acids.

This clonotype was seen many times. V is TRBV11-2 and J is TRBJ2-3, with unresolved D. This CDR3 has 10 residues. V was pared by 0 bases and J by 8 bases, with 0 bases between. Germline V gene data show CDR1 as SGHAT and CDR2 as FQNNGV. CDR3 bases: TGTGCCAGCAGCTTAGATACGCAGTATTTT. Its translation: CASSLDTQYF.

This clonotype was recorded many times. The chain recombines TRBV28 with TRBJ1-6, with 7 bases matching TRBD1. This CDR3 comprises 15 residues. The V gene end was trimmed by 4 bases and the J gene end by 5 bases; junction bases not matched to a gene: 5. The germline V gene encodes CDR1 MDHEN and CDR2 SYDVKM. In DNA, the CDR3 is TGTGCCAGCAGTTGGGGGACAGCTAATAATTCACCCCTCCACTTT. It translates to CASSWGTANNSPLHF.

This clonotype occurred many times. This chain connects TRBV20-1 to TRBJ2-3, with TRBD1 identical over 7 bases. Germline V gene sequence: CDR1 DFQATT, CDR2 SNEGSKA (reference sequence). This CDR3 has 16 residues. J lost 0 bases, V lost 2 bases, and 8 bases had no gene match. The CDR3: CSARKGQIFSTDTQYF. The CDR3 DNA reads TGCAGTGCTAGAAAGGGACAGATCTTTAGCACAGATACGCAGTATTTT.

This clonotype was recorded many times. The V and J genes are TRBV28 and TRBJ2-2; D may match TRBD1 or TRBD2 (5 bases each). The CDR3 has 14 residues. From germline, CDR1 is MDHEN and CDR2 SYDVKM. Trimming took off 2 bases at V and 3 bases at J, with 7 bases between the two ends. The CDR3 sequence is CASSLQGDTGELFF. The DNA for the CDR3 is TGTGCCAGCAGTTTACAGGGAGACACCGGGGAGCTGTTTTTT.

This chain connects TRBV6-4 to TRBJ2-3; TRBD2 aligns across 10 bases. In germline, CDR1 is MRHNA, CDR2 SNTAGT. The CDR3 is made up of 15 amino acids. V dropped 3 bases and J dropped 7; count of bases not matched to a gene: 7. The CDR3 coding sequence is TGTGCCAGCAGTGAACTAGCGGGGAACGTACATACGCAGTATTTT. This codes for CASSELAGNVHTQYF.

This clonotype came up many times. The chain is built from TRBV7-9 and TRBJ2-7, with D maybe TRBD2 (6 bases). The CDR3 has 15 amino acids. CDR1 is SEHNR and CDR2 is FQNEAQ in the germline V gene (reference sequence). V was cut by 5 bases and J by 0 bases, with 14 bases left in between. CDR3 sequence reads: CASSEPGLASYEQYF. The CDR3, as DNA: TGTGCCAGCAGCGAGCCGGGACTGGCCTCCTACGAGCAGTACTTC.

This clonotype has only a few counts. This chain links TRBV9 with TRBJ2-1, with TRBD1 matching over 7 bases. Germline CDR1 SGDLS, CDR2 YYNGEE. The CDR3 runs 15 residues. V shed 0 bases, J shed 2 bases, and the junction held 2 bases outside the gene matches. Here the CDR3 DNA reads TGTGCCAGCAGCGTAGCGGACAGGACCTACAATGAGCAGTTCTTC. Translating gives CASSVADRTYNEQFF.

This clonotype was counted at least ten times. This rearrangement joins TRBV5-4 to TRBJ2-7; 8 bases fit TRBD2. V was clipped by 2 bases and J by 6 bases; unmatched bases: 10. Germline assignment: CDR1 SGHNT and CDR2 YYREEE (reference sequence). CDR3 length: 15 amino acids. The CDR3 bases are TGTGCCAGCAGCTTACTAGCGGACCTTCGGGGCGAGCAGTACTTC. This encodes CASSLLADLRGEQYF.